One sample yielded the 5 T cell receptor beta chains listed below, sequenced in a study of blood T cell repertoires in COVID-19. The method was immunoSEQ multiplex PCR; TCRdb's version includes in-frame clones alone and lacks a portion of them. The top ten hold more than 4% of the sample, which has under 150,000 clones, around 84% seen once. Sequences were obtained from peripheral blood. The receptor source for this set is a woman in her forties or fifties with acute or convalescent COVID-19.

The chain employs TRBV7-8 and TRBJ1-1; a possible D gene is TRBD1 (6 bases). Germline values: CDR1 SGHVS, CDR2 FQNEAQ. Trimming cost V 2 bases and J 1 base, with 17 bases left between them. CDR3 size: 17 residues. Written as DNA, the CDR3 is TGTGCCAGCAGCTTAATTTGGGGGCCACGGGAGAACACTGAAGCTTTCTTT. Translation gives CASSLIWGPRENTEAFF.

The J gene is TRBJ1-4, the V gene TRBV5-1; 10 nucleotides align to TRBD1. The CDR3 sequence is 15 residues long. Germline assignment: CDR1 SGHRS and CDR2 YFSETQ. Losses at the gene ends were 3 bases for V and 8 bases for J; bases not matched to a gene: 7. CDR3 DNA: TGCGCCAGCAGCTCCGGGACAGGGGTGGGGGAAAAACTGTTTTTT. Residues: CASSSGTGVGEKLFF. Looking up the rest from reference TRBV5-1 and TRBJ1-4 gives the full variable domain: KAGVTQTPRYLIKTRGQQVTLSCSPISGHRSVSWYQQTPGQGLQFLFEYFSETQRNKGNFPGRFSGRQFSNSRSEMNVSTLELGDSALYLCASSSGTGVGEKLFFGSGTQLSVL.

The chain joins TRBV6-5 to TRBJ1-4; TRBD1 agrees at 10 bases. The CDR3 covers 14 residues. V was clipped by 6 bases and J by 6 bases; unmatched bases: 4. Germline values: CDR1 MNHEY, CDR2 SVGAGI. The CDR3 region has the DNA TGTGCCAGCAGCTCGACAGGGGGCCATGAAAAACTGTTTTTT. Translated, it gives CASSSTGGHEKLFF.

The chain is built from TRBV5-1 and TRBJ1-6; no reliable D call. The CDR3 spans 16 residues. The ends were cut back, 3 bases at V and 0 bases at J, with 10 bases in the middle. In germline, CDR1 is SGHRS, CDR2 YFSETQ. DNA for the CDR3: TGCGCCAGCAGCTCATCGACAAGCTCCTATAATTCACCCCTCCACTTT. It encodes CASSSSTSSYNSPLHF.

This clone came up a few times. The CDR3, as DNA: TGCAGCGTTGCAGGGACTGAAGCTTTCTTT. Amino acid sequence: CSVAGTEAFF. V usage is TRBV29-1 and J usage is TRBJ1-1; tentatively, D is TRBD1 (5 bases). The CDR3 covers 10 residues. Trimming shortened V by 4 bases and J by 5 bases, and 5 bases separated the two germline ends. CDR1 is SQVTM and CDR2 is ANQGSEA in the germline V gene.